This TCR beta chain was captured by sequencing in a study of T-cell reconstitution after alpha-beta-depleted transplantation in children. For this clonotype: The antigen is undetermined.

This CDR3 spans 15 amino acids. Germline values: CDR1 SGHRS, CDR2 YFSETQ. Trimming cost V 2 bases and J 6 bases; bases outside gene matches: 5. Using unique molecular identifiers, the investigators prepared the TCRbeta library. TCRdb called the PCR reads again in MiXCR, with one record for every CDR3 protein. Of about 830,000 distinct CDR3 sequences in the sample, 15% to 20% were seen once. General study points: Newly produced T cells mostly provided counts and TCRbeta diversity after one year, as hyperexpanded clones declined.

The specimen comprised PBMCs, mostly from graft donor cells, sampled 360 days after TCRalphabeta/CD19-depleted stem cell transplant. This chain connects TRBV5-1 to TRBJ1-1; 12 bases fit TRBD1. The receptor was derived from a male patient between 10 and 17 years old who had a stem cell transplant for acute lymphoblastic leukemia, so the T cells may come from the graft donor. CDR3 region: CASSFTGTGGSEAFF. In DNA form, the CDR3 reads TGCGCCAGCAGCTTTACCGGGACAGGGGGCTCTGAAGCTTTCTTT.